This TCR beta chain stems from a study of OX40 agonist ivuxolimab in advanced cancers. Profiled with immunoSEQ multiplex PCR; TCRdb holds only in-frame clones, not every one. In the table there are about 80,000 clones, approximately 95% of which are singletons. In germline, CDR1 is SGDLS, CDR2 YYNGEE. The CDR3 runs 14 residues. With 0 bases removed from V and 2 bases from J, the gap between germline ends came to 9 bases. Sequencing was performed on CD4+ or CD8+ T cells sorted from blood, taken in a trial of the OX40 agonist ivuxolimab. The V gene is TRBV9, the J gene TRBJ2-7; no definite D call. The receptor was derived from an adult with an advanced solid tumor such as melanoma, head and neck, liver or kidney cancer. The CDR3 sequence is CASSVAFGPYEQYF. The CDR3 coding sequence is TGTGCCAGCAGCGTAGCGTTCGGACCCTACGAGCAGTACTTC. Full variable domain (remainder filled in from reference TRBV9 and TRBJ2-7): DSGVTQTPKHLITATGQRVTLRCSPRSGDLSVYWYQQSLDQGLQFLIQYYNGEERAKGNILERFSAQQFPDLHSELNLSSLELGDSALYFCASSVAFGPYEQYFGPGTRLTVT.